The 6 T cell receptor beta chains in this list originate from one sample, sequenced in a study of cytomegalovirus exposure and HLA in healthy donors. Repertoires were generated with immunoSEQ multiplex PCR, while TCRdb's copy carries only in-frame clones and drops some. The sample holds about 200,000 clones; about nine tenths are singletons and the top ten take 1.5% to 2.5%. The sample was PBMCs. All receptors derive from a woman between 18 and 29 years old in good health and CMV-seropositive.

This clone appeared once. V gene TRBV4-1 combines with J gene TRBJ2-2, with 14 bases matching TRBD2. The CDR3 runs to 15 residues. Looked up from germline, CDR1 is MGHRA and CDR2 is YSYEKL. J was trimmed by 7 bases and V by 4 bases; bases with no gene match: 2. The CDR3 loop reads CASSPGTSGSGELFF. In DNA, the CDR3 is TGCGCCAGCAGCCCGGGGACTAGCGGGAGCGGGGAGCTGTTTTTT.

CDR3 in amino acids: CSVVVGTVASQPQHF. The CDR3, as DNA: TGCAGCGTTGTAGTCGGGACAGTGGCCAGTCAGCCCCAGCATTTT. The chain links TRBV29-1 to TRBJ1-5, with 7 bases fitting TRBD1. The junction had 12 bases not matched to a gene; V was cut back by 4 bases and J by 6 bases. The CDR3 consists of 15 residues. CDR1 and CDR2 (germline): SQVTM, ANQGSEA.

The sample holds one count of this clone. The chain is built from TRBV5-1 and TRBJ2-7; 7 nucleotides agree with TRBD1. The CDR3 extends over 16 amino acids. After removal of 3 bases from V and 3 bases from J, the junction contained 12 bases not matched to a gene. CDR1 is SGHRS and CDR2 is YFSETQ in the germline V gene. The DNA of the CDR3 is TGCGCCAGCAGCTCACCGTTTGGACAGGTGAGCTACGAGCAGTACTTC. It translates to CASSSPFGQVSYEQYF.

The V gene is TRBV28, the J gene TRBJ2-7; possibly TRBD1 for D (5 bases). The CDR3 has 12 residues. Germline CDR1 reads MDHEN; CDR2 reads SYDVKM. V lost 3 bases to trimming and J lost 5 bases, with 8 bases between them. The CDR3 sequence: CASSLGRDEQYF. The CDR3 DNA follows: TGTGCCAGCAGTTTGGGCAGGGACGAGCAGTACTTC.

The chain is built from TRBV9 and TRBJ2-7, with TRBD2 identical over 7 bases. The germline gives CDR1 SGDLS, CDR2 YYNGEE. The CDR3 has 13 residues. V shed 4 bases and J 6 bases; nucleotides not matched to a gene: 7. The CDR3 bases are TGTGCCAGCAGCACGAGAGGCGGGAGCGAGCAGTACTTC. Translating it yields CASSTRGGSEQYF.

The chain recombines TRBV9 with TRBJ2-2; 9 bases are shared with TRBD2. With V trimmed by 0 bases and J by 3 bases, 6 bases remained unmatched. The CDR3 spans 17 residues. Looked up from germline, CDR1 is SGDLS and CDR2 is YYNGEE. CDR3 bases: TGTGCCAGCAGCGTAGCTTTTAGCGGGAGCGACACCGGGGAGCTGTTTTTT. Translated: CASSVAFSGSDTGELFF.